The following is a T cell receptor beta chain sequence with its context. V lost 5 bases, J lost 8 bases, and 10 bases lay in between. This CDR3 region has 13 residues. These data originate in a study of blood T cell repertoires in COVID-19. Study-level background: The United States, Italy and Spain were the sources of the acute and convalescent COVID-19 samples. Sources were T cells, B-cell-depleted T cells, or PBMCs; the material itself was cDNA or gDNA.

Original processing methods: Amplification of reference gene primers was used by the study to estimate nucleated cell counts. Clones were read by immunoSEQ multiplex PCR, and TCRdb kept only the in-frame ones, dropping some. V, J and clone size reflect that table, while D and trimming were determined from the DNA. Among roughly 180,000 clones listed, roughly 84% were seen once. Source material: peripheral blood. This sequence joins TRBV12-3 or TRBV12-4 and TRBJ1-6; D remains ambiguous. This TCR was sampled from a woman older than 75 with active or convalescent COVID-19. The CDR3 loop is CASSPLIDSPLHF. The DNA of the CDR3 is TGTGCCAGCAGTCCGCTAATCGATTCACCCCTCCACTTT.